The 27 T cell receptor beta chains below come from one sample, sequenced in a study of follicular helper T cells after annual influenza vaccination. Some clones are missing from TCRdb's copy, which holds only in-frame ones; the method was immunoSEQ multiplex PCR. The sample has 3,000 to 4,000 clones; 82% are singletons. Sample time point: 2014-2015 season, 7 days after vaccination. The sample consisted of CXCR5- memory CD4+ T cells sorted from blood, taken 7 days after influenza vaccination. The receptors were sampled from an adult who received the influenza vaccine.

This rearrangement joins TRBV9 to TRBJ1-2; the D is unclear. The CDR3 has 14 amino acids. The germline V gene encodes CDR1 SGDLS and CDR2 YYNGEE. Trimming cost V 0 bases and J 6 bases, with 12 bases left between them. For the CDR3, the DNA is TGTGCCAGCAGCGTAGAAGGGCTTTCGAATGGCTACACCTTC. It encodes CASSVEGLSNGYTF.

The chain recombines TRBV29-1 with TRBJ1-2; unclear D gene. Germline V gene lookup returns CDR1 SQVTM and CDR2 ANQGSEA. This CDR3 comprises 11 residues. Trimming took off 4 bases at V and 6 bases at J, with 9 bases between the two ends. The CDR3: CSVGGSDGYTF. The CDR3 nucleotides read TGCAGCGTTGGGGGTTCAGATGGCTACACCTTC.

The rearrangement joins TRBV28 to TRBJ1-1, with TRBD1 identical over 10 bases. V lost 6 bases and J lost 0; bases outside the gene matches: 7. The CDR3 sequence is 16 residues long. CDR1 MDHEN and CDR2 SYDVKM come from the germline V gene. The CDR3 region has the DNA TGTGCCAGCAGACTCCGGACAGGGGGGATGAACACTGAAGCTTTCTTT. Protein: CASRLRTGGMNTEAFF.

V and J are TRBV11-1 and TRBJ2-1; D gene uncertain. Germline V gene lookup returns CDR1 SGHAT and CDR2 FQDESV (reference sequence). The CDR3 runs 16 residues. Between the trimmed V and J ends, which lost 5 bases and 0 bases, there was a span of 14 bases. The CDR3 nucleotides are TGTGCCAGCAGCAACCGACAAGCTAACTCCTACAATGAGCAGTTCTTC. This translates into CASSNRQANSYNEQFF.

V is TRBV6-1 and J is TRBJ2-2; no definite D call. Germline lookup yields CDR1 MNHNS and CDR2 SASEGT. The CDR3 length is 13 residues. The V end lost 7 bases, the J end lost 9 bases, and 15 bases lay between the germline ends. In DNA, the CDR3 is TGTGCCAGCACGCGTCCCACCGCCAGGGAGCTGTTTTTT. It yields the protein CASTRPTARELFF.

This clone was seen a handful of times. V is TRBV7-9 and J is TRBJ2-1; 10 bases fit TRBD2. V trimming: 3 bases; J trimming: 12 bases; junction bases outside the gene matches: 8. The CDR3 contains 14 residues. CDR1 and CDR2 from the germline V gene are SEHNR and FQNEAQ (reference sequence). CDR3 sequence (DNA): TGTGCCAGCAGCTTCGCGGTAGCGGGGGGCAGGCAGTTCTTC. Amino acids: CASSFAVAGGRQFF.

This clone was observed once. The chain recombines TRBV20-1 with TRBJ1-2; maybe TRBD1 (6 bases). Germline V gene sequence: CDR1 DFQATT, CDR2 SNEGSKA (reference sequence). This CDR3 comprises 11 residues. V lost 6 bases and J 5 bases, leaving 10 bases between the germline ends. The CDR3 here is CSARGYYGYTF. The CDR3 nucleotides are TGCAGTGCCAGGGGTTATTATGGCTACACCTTC.

The gene calls are TRBV29-1 and TRBJ1-2, with a weak D call TRBD1 (5 bases). The V end was cut by 7 bases, the J end by 4 bases, with 13 bases between. In germline, CDR1 is SQVTM, CDR2 ANQGSEA. This CDR3 has 12 residues. The CDR3 loop is CSATGTVYGYTF. CDR3 in DNA: TGCAGCGCAACGGGGACGGTCTATGGCTACACCTTC. Full variable domain (outside the CDR3, taken from reference TRBV29-1 and TRBJ1-2): SAVISQKPSRDICQRGTSLTIQCQVDSQVTMMFWYRQQPGQSLTLIATANQGSEATYESGFVIDKFPISRPNLTFSTLTVSNMSPEDSSIYLCSATGTVYGYTFGSGTRLTVV.

The sample holds a few counts of this clone. The chain couples TRBV6-5 to TRBJ1-1; D gene uncertain. The length of the CDR3 is 12 residues. V was shortened by 0 bases and J by 7 bases, with 6 bases between the two germline ends. Germline V lookup: CDR1 MNHEY, CDR2 SVGAGI. Here the CDR3 DNA reads TGTGCCAGCAGTTACTCCGGCCGTGAAGCTTTCTTT. It translates to CASSYSGREAFF.

The rearrangement links TRBV5-3 to TRBJ1-4, with a possible D match to TRBD1 (5 bases). TRBV5-3 is identified as an open reading frame with a role that is uncertain. V shed 1 base and J shed 1 base, with 20 bases lying between them. This CDR3 has 19 amino acids. The CDR3 here is CARSLRQGHNRITNEKLFF. Here the CDR3 DNA reads TGTGCCAGAAGCTTGAGGCAGGGCCATAACCGTATAACTAATGAAAAACTGTTTTTT.

V usage is TRBV18 and J usage is TRBJ2-2; no definite D call. This CDR3 is built from 14 residues. V shed 5 bases and J shed 0 bases, with 7 bases lying between them. CDR1 and CDR2 (germline): KGHSH, LQKENI. The DNA of the CDR3 is TGTGCCAGCTCAAGGTCCACGAACACCGGGGAGCTGTTTTTT. It yields the protein CASSRSTNTGELFF.

This clone was counted between two and nine times. The chain employs TRBV4-1 and TRBJ2-2; no clear D. Trimming stripped 0 bases from V and 7 bases from J, with 9 bases between. The CDR3 contains 14 residues. The V gene's germline CDR1 is MGHRA and CDR2 YSYEKL. DNA of the CDR3: TGCGCCAGCAGCCAAGATCGGAGTTACGGGGAGCTGTTTTTT. Translating it yields CASSQDRSYGELFF.

This clone was seen a handful of times. V gene TRBV5-4 combines with J gene TRBJ1-6; the D is unclear. V gave up 1 base and J gave up 10 bases, with 15 bases separating them. Germline loops: CDR1 SGHNT, CDR2 YYREEE (reference sequence). This CDR3 is 15 amino acids long. CDR3 region: CASSLLAGVDSPLHF. CDR3 bases: TGTGCCAGCAGCTTGCTAGCCGGGGTGGACTCACCCCTCCACTTT.

V and J are TRBV5-4 and TRBJ2-2, with a tentative D call TRBD1 (6 bases). Trimming removed 0 bases from V and 2 bases from J, with 11 bases in between. Per germline, CDR1 SGHNT and CDR2 YYREEE (reference sequence). The CDR3 is made up of 16 amino acids. The chain's CDR3 is CASSLEGVRNTGELFF. In DNA, the CDR3 is TGTGCCAGCAGCTTGGAGGGGGTCCGTAACACCGGGGAGCTGTTTTTT.

The V call is TRBV29-1, the J call TRBJ1-4; TRBD1 aligns across 7 bases. From germline, CDR1 is SQVTM and CDR2 ANQGSEA. After removal of 6 bases from V and 5 bases from J, the junction contained 9 bases not matched to a gene. CDR3 length: 14 residues. Here the CDR3 reads CSVASGTANEKLFF. Written as DNA, the CDR3 is TGCAGCGTCGCTTCCGGGACAGCAAATGAAAAACTGTTTTTT.

The chain recombines TRBV7-8 with TRBJ2-7; D not resolved. The CDR3 covers 17 residues. Germline CDR1 is SGHVS and CDR2 is FQNEAQ. V was pared by 1 base and J by 0 bases, with 16 bases between. The CDR3 sequence is CASSLDSLLESSYEQYF. For the CDR3, the DNA is TGTGCCAGCAGCTTAGACAGTTTACTGGAGAGCTCCTACGAGCAGTACTTC.

This clone has a single count. The chain's CDR3 is CASSTLPFSPYGYTF. DNA of the CDR3: TGTGCCAGCAGTACTCTCCCTTTCTCGCCCTATGGCTACACCTTC. V is TRBV28 and J is TRBJ1-2; D not certain. V was trimmed by 5 bases and J by 4 bases, leaving 17 bases between them. Germline V gene lookup returns CDR1 MDHEN and CDR2 SYDVKM. The CDR3 loop spans 15 amino acids.

The chain recombines TRBV5-1 with TRBJ2-5, with a possible D match to TRBD1 (5 bases). The germline V and J ends were trimmed by 4 bases and 5 bases, with 9 bases remaining between them. Germline CDR1 reads SGHRS; CDR2 reads YFSETQ. This CDR3 is built from 12 residues. As DNA, the CDR3 is TGCGCCAGCAGCGGGCAGGGTGAGACCCAGTACTTC. The encoded protein is CASSGQGETQYF.

CDR3 nucleotide sequence: TGTGCCAGCAGCCAGGGAAACTATGGCTACACCTTC. It is translated as CASSQGNYGYTF. This rearrangement joins TRBV6-5 to TRBJ1-2, with a weak D call TRBD1 (5 bases). Between the trimmed V and J ends, which lost 6 bases and 2 bases, there was a span of 7 bases. Germline V gene data show CDR1 as MNHEY and CDR2 as SVGAGI. This CDR3 comprises 12 residues.

The count of this clone is one. The J gene is TRBJ1-6, the V gene TRBV2; D ambiguous. Germline-derived CDR1 and CDR2 are SNHLY and FYNNEI. The CDR3 totals 16 residues. With 6 bases removed from V and 0 bases from J, the gap between germline ends came to 12 bases. The CDR3 is CASRSPRGSYNSPLHF. In DNA form, the CDR3 reads TGTGCCAGCAGGTCCCCACGGGGCTCCTATAATTCACCCCTCCACTTT.

The V call is TRBV7-2, the J call TRBJ2-4; D uncertain. This CDR3 region has 13 residues. Germline loops: CDR1 SGHTA, CDR2 FQGNSA. V was pared by 5 bases and J by 6 bases, with 11 bases between. CDR3 bases: TGTGCCAGCAGCCCAAAACAAGGAAACATTCAGTACTTC. It translates to CASSPKQGNIQYF.

This clone is a singleton in its sample. The chain is built from TRBV5-4 and TRBJ2-5; D may be TRBD2 (6 bases). Germline V gene data show CDR1 as SGHNT and CDR2 as YYREEE (reference sequence). V was clipped by 3 bases and J by 2 bases, with 11 bases between them. The CDR3 consists of 14 residues. The CDR3 nucleotides are TGTGCCAGCAGCTCTGGGACTGCACAAGAGACCCAGTACTTC. It translates to CASSSGTAQETQYF.

The V and J genes are TRBV6-5 and TRBJ2-5, with TRBD1 matching over 8 bases. V trimming: 4 bases; J trimming: 4 bases; junction bases outside the gene matches: 5. CDR3 length equals 14 residues. Germline CDR1 MNHEY, CDR2 SVGAGI. In nucleotides, the CDR3 is TGTGCCAGCAGTTTCAGGGGGCGCCGAGAGACCCAGTACTTC. Its translation: CASSFRGRRETQYF.

This sequence joins TRBV6-5 and TRBJ1-2, with D perhaps matching TRBD1 (6 bases). The V end was cut by 7 bases, the J end by 4 bases, with 16 bases between. From germline, CDR1 is MNHEY and CDR2 SVGAGI. The CDR3 length is 14 residues. The CDR3 here is CASNQGGNFYGYTF. DNA for the CDR3: TGTGCCAGCAATCAAGGGGGTAATTTCTATGGCTACACCTTC.

The chain uses TRBV28 and TRBJ2-4; unclear D gene. CDR1 is MDHEN and CDR2 is SYDVKM in the germline V gene. The CDR3 runs 13 residues. V was shortened by 8 bases and J by 6 bases, with 14 bases between the two germline ends. The CDR3, as DNA: TGTGCCAGCGTCGATAGGCAGATAAACATTCAGTACTTC. Protein product: CASVDRQINIQYF.

The chain uses TRBV7-2 and TRBJ2-1; no clear D. The germline V gene has CDR1 SGHTA and CDR2 FQGNSA. Between the trimmed V and J ends, which lost 1 base and 4 bases, there was a span of 14 bases. CDR3 length: 16 residues. CDR3 sequence (DNA): TGTGCCAGCAGCTTAGAACGGAGCTCCCTTTACAATGAGCAGTTCTTC. Translation gives CASSLERSSLYNEQFF.

The chain is built from TRBV7-8 and TRBJ2-5, with 9 bases that match TRBD1. Per the germline V gene, CDR1 is SGHVS and CDR2 is FQNEAQ. With 5 bases clipped from V and 5 bases from J, the junction kept 9 bases outside the gene matches. The length of the CDR3 is 15 residues. CDR3 protein: CASSETGGRWETQYF. In DNA form, the CDR3 reads TGTGCCAGCAGCGAAACAGGGGGCAGGTGGGAGACCCAGTACTTC.